This TCR beta chain was sequenced during a study of identical twins (dated by TCRdb to about 2016). In the study overall: To test whether fetal clonotypes persist, the study used deep sequencing on TCR alpha and beta repertoires from monozygotic twins, unrelated adults of various ages, and cord blood. To rule out contamination, the twin experiments were replicated at different times with different library preparation protocols.

About this clonotype itself: There is no known antigen for this receptor. The record has no base qualities; no much larger clone is one base away.

Only healthy Caucasian donors were included. Three pairs of female monozygotic twins, all aged 18 to 29 years, were included in the twin cohort. Positive isolation kits from Invitrogen were used to isolate CD4+ and CD8+ T cell populations. Preparation of the library involved 5' RACE. Sequenced using an Illumina HiSeq 2000. A universal primer binding site was added through template switching, and the final cDNA carried a unique molecular identifier so that TCR cDNA molecules could be counted accurately. Specific primers in the conserved constant-segment region were used to synthesize first-strand cDNA for the TCR alpha and beta chains. To control for contamination, every cDNA library carried two barcodes: a SMART-Mk sample barcode plus Illumina barcodes. Two successive PCR steps introduced TruSeq adapter sequences along with Illumina sample barcodes. The Illumina HiSeq platform was used with custom primers to sequence TCR alpha and beta cDNA libraries. As for the original processing: MiGEC processed the raw reads to extract unique molecular identifiers, while MiXCR was used to determine the CDR3 positions. For each individual, recombination models were inferred using an EM algorithm with the repgenHMM and IGoR tools. The analysis of shared clonotypes was done with the tcR package in R, with sharing normalized by the product of cloneset sizes. Out-of-frame nonproductive sequences were analyzed to study raw recombination free of thymic and clonal selection effects. TCRdb passed the public sequencing reads through fastp at Q25 and MiXCR, retaining productive beta sequences. Under each unique CDR3 protein, matching rows form one entry showing the most common genes and DNA. The V and J calls here are based on TCRdb, not the publication. For this sample there are around 490,000 distinct CDR3 sequences; approximately 20% appear just once. The ten top clones hold approximately 0.49% of the sample.

Based on the germline V gene (reference sequence), the CDR1 and CDR2 sequences are LGHDT and YNNKEL. The CDR3 covers 14 residues, taking in both the cysteine and the phenylalanine. Only the CDR3 DNA is retained, 42 bases long and in frame from the first base. Trimmed from V: 2 bases; trimmed from J: 6 bases; junction bases lacking a gene match: 3. Overall study results and their limits: Recombination models systematically underestimated out-of-frame TCR alpha sharing in monozygotic twins but agreed with sharing between unrelated individuals. In beta out-of-frame sequences, excess twin sharing was weaker, because having fewer shared sequences lowered the signal-to-noise ratio. Conclusions relied on cross-sectional statistical analysis, since the same donors could not be followed over many years. Compared with coincidental sharing between unrelated individuals, an excess of low generation-probability sequences was observed among out-of-frame TCR alpha sequences shared between twins. Abundant cord blood beta clonotypes had fewer insertions, young adult naive repertoires showed a similar but weaker trend, and memory repertoires showed no such trend. Zero-insertion analyses could be partly confounded by invariant T cells such as MAIT and iNKT, though diverse VJ usage argued against such confounding for most clonotypes.

These same data were also listed under a study on yellow fever vaccine responses in identical twins. The second source states: The authors reported that the T cell response to vaccination in identical twins appeared partly convergent and partly personalized. In identical twins, the study followed T cell clones that responded to the vaccine with precision.

The chain employs TRBV3-1 and TRBJ2-3; the central 9 bases match TRBD2. The receptor comes from a woman aged 18-29 years in good health. Material for sequencing was CD4+ T cells sorted from blood. CDR3 protein: CASSQSGGSDTQYF. The nucleotide sequence reads TGTGCCAGCAGCCAAAGCGGGGGGTCCGATACGCAGTATTTT.